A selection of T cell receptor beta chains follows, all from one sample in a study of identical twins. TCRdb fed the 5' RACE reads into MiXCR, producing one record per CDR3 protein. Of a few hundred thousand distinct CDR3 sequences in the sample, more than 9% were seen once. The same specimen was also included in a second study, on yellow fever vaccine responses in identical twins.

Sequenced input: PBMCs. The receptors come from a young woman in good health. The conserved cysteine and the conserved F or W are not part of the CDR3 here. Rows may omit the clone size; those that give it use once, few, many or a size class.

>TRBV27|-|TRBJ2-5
ASRPQLADRQETQY
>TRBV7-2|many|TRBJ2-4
ASSLGLAFKNIQY
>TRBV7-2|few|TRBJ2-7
ASSSSQGAGYEQY
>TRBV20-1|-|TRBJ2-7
SARELVASGSYEQY
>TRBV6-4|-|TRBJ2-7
ASRGQVKYEQY
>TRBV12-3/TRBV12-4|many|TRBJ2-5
ASSLGEGYKETQY
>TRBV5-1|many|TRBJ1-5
ASSLEMGQPQH
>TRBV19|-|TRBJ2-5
ASSMGGALVLEETQY
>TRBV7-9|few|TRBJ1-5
ASSSDRNNQPQH
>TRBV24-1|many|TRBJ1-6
ATSEEDRNYNSPLH
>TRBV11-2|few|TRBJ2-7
ASSTEIAGGNYEQY
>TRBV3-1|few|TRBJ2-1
ASSTDQVGYNEQF
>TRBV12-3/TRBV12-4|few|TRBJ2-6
ASSPPGGANVLT
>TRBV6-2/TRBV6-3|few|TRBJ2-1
ASSTFSGRVNEQF
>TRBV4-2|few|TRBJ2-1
ASSKPGLADMGTYNEQF
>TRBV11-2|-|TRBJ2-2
ASSRMTGEAGELF
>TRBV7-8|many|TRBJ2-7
ASSLSGNYEQY
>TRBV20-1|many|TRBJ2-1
SAIPGLAADYNEQF
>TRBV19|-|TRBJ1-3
ASSIRPTGNTIY
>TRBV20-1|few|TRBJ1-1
SARDWEDTEAF
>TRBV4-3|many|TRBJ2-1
ASSQDTGFSYNEQF
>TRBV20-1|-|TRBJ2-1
SARDLVTSGSISYNEQF
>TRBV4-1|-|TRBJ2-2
ASSQGGGVTGELF